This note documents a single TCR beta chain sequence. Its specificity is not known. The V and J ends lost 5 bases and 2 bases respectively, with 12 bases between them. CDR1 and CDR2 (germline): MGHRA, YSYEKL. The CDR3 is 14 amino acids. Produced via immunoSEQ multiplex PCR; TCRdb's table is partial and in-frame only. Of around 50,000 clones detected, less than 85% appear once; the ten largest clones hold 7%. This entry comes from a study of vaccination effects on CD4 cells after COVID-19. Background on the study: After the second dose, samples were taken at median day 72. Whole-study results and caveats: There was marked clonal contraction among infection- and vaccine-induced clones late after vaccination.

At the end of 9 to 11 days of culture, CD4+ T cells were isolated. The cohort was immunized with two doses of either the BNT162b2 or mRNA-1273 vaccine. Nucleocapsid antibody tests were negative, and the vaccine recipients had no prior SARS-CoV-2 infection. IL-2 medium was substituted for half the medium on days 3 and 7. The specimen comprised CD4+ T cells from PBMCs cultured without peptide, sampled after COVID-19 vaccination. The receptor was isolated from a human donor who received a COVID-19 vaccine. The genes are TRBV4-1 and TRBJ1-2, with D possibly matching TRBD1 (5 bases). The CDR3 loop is CASSAGSINYGYTF. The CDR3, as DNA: TGCGCCAGCAGCGCAGGGTCCATCAACTATGGCTACACCTTC.